The present T cell receptor beta chain was sequenced within a study of blood T cell repertoires in COVID-19. After removal of 4 bases from V and 7 bases from J, the junction contained 8 bases not matched to a gene. The CDR3 length is 14 residues. Germline assignment: CDR1 SGHDT and CDR2 YYEEEE. The protocol was immunoSEQ multiplex PCR, while the TCRdb copy is restricted to in-frame clones and leaves out a portion. The table shows 150,000 to 200,000 clones, with about 72% occurring only once. Input material: PBMCs or T cells enriched from blood (not recorded which). The TCR was taken from a woman aged 45-60 years who had recovered from COVID-19. V gene TRBV5-6 combines with J gene TRBJ1-2; 9 nucleotides agree with TRBD1. The CDR3 region has the DNA TGTGCCAGCAGCCCTGGACAGGGGATGGGTGGCTACACCTTC. This sequence encodes CASSPGQGMGGYTF.